The 29 T cell receptor beta chains listed next were all sequenced from one sample in a study of PD-L1 blockade in urothelial cancer. Data came from immunoSEQ multiplex PCR; TCRdb stores just in-frame clones and leaves some out. Of about 87,000 clones in the sample, around 83% are singletons; the top ten hold around 2%. This sample's time point: pretreatment peripheral blood. This material consisted of PBMCs, taken around atezolizumab (anti-PD-L1) treatment. These receptors were taken from a man aged 55 to 70 with urothelial cancer.

The CDR3 loop reads CASRHSGTSGRPRTDTQYF. The CDR3 bases are TGTGCCAGCAGACACTCCGGGACTAGCGGGAGGCCTCGCACAGATACGCAGTATTTT. The V call is TRBV5-6, the J call TRBJ2-3; 15 positions agree with TRBD2. The germline CDR1 and CDR2 sequences are SGHDT and YYEEEE. This CDR3 has 19 residues. J gave up 1 base and V 5 bases, and 11 bases lay outside the gene matches.

The gene calls are TRBV11-2 and TRBJ2-4; D ambiguous. This CDR3 is 12 amino acids long. V shed 4 bases and J shed 12 bases, with 13 bases lying between them. From germline, CDR1 is SGHAT and CDR2 FQNNGV. CDR3 residues: CASSYLGTGQYF. CDR3 in DNA: TGTGCCAGCAGCTACCTAGGCACTGGTCAGTACTTC.

The V call is TRBV5-4, the J call TRBJ2-7, with D possibly being TRBD2 (5 bases). CDR3 length: 17 residues. In germline, CDR1 is SGHNT, CDR2 YYREEE (reference sequence). V lost 2 bases, J lost 2 bases, and 20 bases lay in between. The CDR3, as DNA: TGTGCCAGCAGCTTTTTTGGGCCGGGCGGGCAAACCTACGAGCAGTACTTC. It codes for CASSFFGPGGQTYEQYF.

The table lists this clone with a few counts. The chain couples TRBV5-1 to TRBJ2-7; tentatively, D is TRBD1 (5 bases). Per the germline V gene, CDR1 is SGHRS and CDR2 is YFSETQ. This CDR3 contains 12 residues. The germline V and J ends were trimmed by 5 bases and 3 bases, with 9 bases remaining between them. As DNA, the CDR3 is TGCGCCAGCAGTGACAGTTTCTACGAGCAGTACTTC. This sequence encodes CASSDSFYEQYF. The full variable domain, in which reference TRBV5-1 and TRBJ2-7 provide the parts outside the CDR3, is KAGVTQTPRYLIKTRGQQVTLSCSPISGHRSVSWYQQTPGQGLQFLFEYFSETQRNKGNFPGRFSGRQFSNSRSEMNVSTLELGDSALYLCASSDSFYEQYFGPGTRLTVT.

This chain connects TRBV5-6 to TRBJ1-2; D ambiguous. This CDR3 has 13 residues. Germline V gene sequence: CDR1 SGHDT, CDR2 YYEEEE. Trimming stripped 2 bases from V and 8 bases from J, with 13 bases between. In DNA, the CDR3 is TGTGCCAGCAGCTTCCAAAGTTCGGGAGGCTACACCTTC. This sequence encodes CASSFQSSGGYTF.

The V gene is TRBV6-4, the J gene TRBJ1-5, with a possible D match to TRBD1 (5 bases). The V gene's germline CDR1 is MRHNA and CDR2 SNTAGT. Trimming stripped 11 bases from V and 4 bases from J, with 15 bases between. The CDR3 is 13 residues long. In DNA form, the CDR3 reads TGTGCCTGGTGGGGGGTCGGGAATCAGCCCCAGCATTTT. Translation: CAWWGVGNQPQHF.

This chain links TRBV5-4 with TRBJ1-4; 9 nucleotides agree with TRBD1. CDR1 and CDR2 (germline): SGHNT, YYREEE (reference sequence). With 4 bases clipped from V and 0 bases from J, the junction kept 4 bases outside the gene matches. There are 16 residues in the CDR3. CDR3 sequence reads: CASSLDRGATNEKLFF. The CDR3 nucleotides are TGTGCCAGCAGCCTGGACAGGGGCGCAACTAATGAAAAACTGTTTTTT.

The chain couples TRBV29-1 to TRBJ1-1; TRBD1 aligns across 8 bases. This CDR3 comprises 14 residues. Germline-derived CDR1 and CDR2 are SQVTM and ANQGSEA. Trimming at V came to 6 bases and at J to 2 bases, leaving 8 bases not matched to a gene. The CDR3 is CSVRASGGNTEAFF. CDR3 coding DNA: TGCAGCGTGAGGGCGTCAGGGGGCAACACTGAAGCTTTCTTT. Combining the CDR3 with reference TRBV29-1 and TRBJ1-1 gives the whole variable domain SAVISQKPSRDICQRGTSLTIQCQVDSQVTMMFWYRQQPGQSLTLIATANQGSEATYESGFVIDKFPISRPNLTFSTLTVSNMSPEDSSIYLCSVRASGGNTEAFFGQGTRLTVV.

This sequence joins TRBV28 and TRBJ2-7, with D possibly matching TRBD2 (5 bases). V lost 8 bases and J lost 2, with 13 bases in between. The V gene's germline CDR1 is MDHEN and CDR2 SYDVKM. The CDR3 has 13 amino acids. CDR3 sequence reads: CASRLPATYEQYF. CDR3 nucleotides: TGTGCCAGCCGACTACCAGCCACCTACGAGCAGTACTTC.

This chain links TRBV4-1 with TRBJ1-2; the D gene is possibly TRBD1 (6 bases). This CDR3 is built from 15 residues. Germline loops: CDR1 MGHRA, CDR2 YSYEKL. Trimming pared 0 bases from V and 2 bases from J, leaving 10 bases between. CDR3 nucleotide sequence: TGCGCCAGCAGCCAAGATCACAGGGAGAACTATGGCTACACCTTC. Its translation is CASSQDHRENYGYTF.

The J gene is TRBJ1-1, the V gene TRBV2, with 8 bases fitting TRBD1. Germline CDR1 is SNHLY and CDR2 is FYNNEI. Trimming cost V 6 bases and J 1 base; bases outside gene matches: 4. This CDR3 is built from 14 residues. CDR3 sequence reads: CASRVQGGNTEAFF. CDR3 in DNA: TGTGCCAGCAGAGTACAGGGGGGGAACACTGAAGCTTTCTTT.

There are a few counts of this clone. Because the CDR3 is missing its conserved closing phenylalanine or tryptophan, this is likely a read error. It is unclear where the CDR3 begins or ends on the DNA, so no DNA is shown, and the CDR3 is as TCRdb lists it. V usage is TRBV20-1 and J usage is TRBJ2-6; the table's D call, TRBD2, has no DNA check behind it. Germline CDR1 DFQATT, CDR2 SNEGSKA (reference sequence). The CDR3 contains 8 residues when both ends are counted. The CDR3 here is CSAGLGGT.

There are a few counts of this clone. The V gene is TRBV19, the J gene TRBJ1-1, with D uncertain. CDR3 length equals 11 residues. Trimming left V 6 bases short and J 1 base short, with 3 bases between. Germline CDR1 LNHDA, CDR2 SQIVND (reference sequence). CDR3 in DNA: TGTGCCAGTAGCAGGAACACTGAAGCTTTCTTT. It yields the protein CASSRNTEAFF.

This chain links TRBV14 with TRBJ1-4; D is unresolved. The length of the CDR3 is 14 residues. Germline V gene lookup returns CDR1 SGHDN and CDR2 FVKESK. The germline V and J ends were trimmed by 1 base and 7 bases, with 10 bases remaining between them. The CDR3 DNA is TGTGCCAGCAGCCAAGGAGGATCGGGTGAAAAACTGTTTTTT. Its translation: CASSQGGSGEKLFF.

This chain links TRBV5-1 with TRBJ1-1; perhaps TRBD1 as D (6 bases). V was cut by 0 bases and J by 4 bases, with 16 bases left in between. Germline CDR1 is SGHRS and CDR2 is YFSETQ. This CDR3 has 16 amino acids. CDR3 sequence: CASSLGMDRVATEAFF. CDR3 in DNA: TGCGCCAGCAGCTTGGGAATGGACAGAGTAGCCACTGAAGCTTTCTTT. Combining the CDR3 with reference TRBV5-1 and TRBJ1-1 gives the whole variable domain KAGVTQTPRYLIKTRGQQVTLSCSPISGHRSVSWYQQTPGQGLQFLFEYFSETQRNKGNFPGRFSGRQFSNSRSEMNVSTLELGDSALYLCASSLGMDRVATEAFFGQGTRLTVV.

V gene TRBV19 combines with J gene TRBJ1-4, with 8 bases lining up with TRBD1. Per the germline V gene, CDR1 is LNHDA and CDR2 is SQIVND (reference sequence). With V trimmed by 3 bases and J by 7 bases, 7 bases remained unmatched. CDR3 size: 15 residues. Here the CDR3 reads CASSMGNRGVEKLFF. The CDR3 coding sequence is TGTGCCAGTAGTATGGGAAACAGGGGGGTTGAAAAACTGTTTTTT. Full variable domain (missing parts from reference TRBV19 and TRBJ1-4): DGGITQSPKYLFRKEGQNVTLSCEQNLNHDAMYWYRQDPGQGLRLIYYSQIVNDFQKGDIAEGYSVSREKKESFPLTVTSAQKNPTAFYLCASSMGNRGVEKLFFGSGTQLSVL.

In this sample, this clone turned up once. The chain is built from TRBV11-2 and TRBJ1-2; possibly TRBD1 for D (6 bases). Germline V gene data show CDR1 as SGHAT and CDR2 as FQNNGV. Trimming removed 6 bases at V and 3 bases at J, with 14 bases between. This CDR3 spans 14 amino acids. CDR3 in amino acids: CASRRWGPDYGYTF. CDR3 nucleotides: TGTGCCAGCAGGAGATGGGGGCCTGACTATGGCTACACCTTC.

The rearrangement uses TRBV2 and TRBJ1-2, with D perhaps TRBD1 (6 bases). This CDR3 is 13 amino acids long. V was trimmed by 1 base and J by 6 bases, leaving 9 bases between them. Per germline, CDR1 SNHLY and CDR2 FYNNEI. The CDR3 loop reads CASSEEQGHGYTF. The CDR3 bases are TGTGCCAGCAGTGAAGAACAGGGCCATGGCTACACCTTC.

This chain links TRBV4-1 with TRBJ2-7; possible D gene TRBD2, 5 bases. Germline-derived CDR1 and CDR2 are MGHRA and YSYEKL. Trimming removed 9 bases from V and 2 bases from J, with 14 bases in between. This CDR3 has 13 amino acids. The CDR3 DNA sequence: TGCGCCAGTGGGTGGGAGTACCCCTACGAGCAGTACTTC. Amino acids: CASGWEYPYEQYF.

J is TRBJ2-3 and V is TRBV11-2; 11 bases agree with TRBD2. Per the germline V gene, CDR1 is SGHAT and CDR2 is FQNNGV. The CDR3 is 16 residues long. Trimming removed 2 bases from V and 6 bases from J; junction bases left unmatched: 7. The CDR3: CASSLSSGGHGDTQYF. The CDR3 DNA reads TGTGCCAGCAGCTTATCTAGCGGGGGGCACGGGGATACGCAGTATTTT.

The chain recombines TRBV4-1 with TRBJ2-6; 7 bases match TRBD1. This CDR3 spans 19 amino acids. Germline CDR1 reads MGHRA; CDR2 reads YSYEKL. V gave up 0 bases and J gave up 0 bases; unmatched junction bases: 8. The CDR3 loop is CASSQEPHRGSSGANVLTF. The CDR3 DNA follows: TGCGCCAGCAGCCAAGAGCCGCACAGGGGTTCCTCTGGGGCCAACGTCCTGACTTTC.

CDR3 nucleotides: TGCGCCAGCAGCCCTCCGGGACAGGCCCTTGCGACCTTC. This translates into CASSPPGQALATF. The chain recombines TRBV5-1 with TRBJ1-2, with 8 nucleotides matching TRBD1. The germline CDR1 and CDR2 sequences are SGHRS and YFSETQ. V was pared by 4 bases and J by 14 bases, with 13 bases of the junction left unmatched. CDR3 length equals 13 residues.

The J gene is TRBJ2-1, the V gene TRBV5-4; 11 nucleotides align to TRBD2. Unmatched junction bases numbered 2, after V lost 1 base and J lost 5 bases. The germline V gene has CDR1 SGHNT and CDR2 YYREEE (reference sequence). The CDR3 consists of 15 residues. The CDR3: CASSLRLAGHNEQFF. CDR3 bases: TGTGCCAGCAGCTTGCGACTAGCGGGACACAATGAGCAGTTCTTC.

The chain links TRBV18 to TRBJ2-7; 9 bases are shared with TRBD1. Germline V gives CDR1 KGHSH, CDR2 LQKENI. The V and J ends lost 2 bases and 4 bases, in that order; junction bases with no gene match: 3. The CDR3 is 14 amino acids. The CDR3 reads CASSPLGQGYEQYF. CDR3 coding DNA: TGTGCCAGCTCACCATTGGGACAGGGTTACGAGCAGTACTTC. The complete variable domain, with remaining parts taken from reference TRBV18 and TRBJ2-7, reads NAGVMQNPRHLVRRRGQEARLRCSPMKGHSHVYWYRQLPEEGLKFMVYLQKENIIDESGMPKERFSAEFPKEGPSILRIQQVVRGDSAAYFCASSPLGQGYEQYFGPGTRLTVT.

This clone was counted once. V and J are TRBV6-5 and TRBJ2-5, with D hard to call. Germline V gene lookup returns CDR1 MNHEY and CDR2 SVGAGI. This CDR3 comprises 14 residues. Trimming shortened V by 0 bases and J by 3 bases, and 8 bases separated the two germline ends. DNA of the CDR3: TGTGCCAGCAGTTACTCTGGCGGAGAAGAGACCCAGTACTTC. Encoded protein: CASSYSGGEETQYF.

This chain links TRBV5-1 with TRBJ2-1, with D possibly being TRBD2 (5 bases). This CDR3 comprises 14 residues. Germline V CDR1 and CDR2: SGHRS, YFSETQ. The V gene lost 0 bases and the J gene lost 6 bases, with 10 bases spanning the gap. Here the CDR3 reads CASSLVLASNEQFF. The CDR3 DNA reads as TGCGCCAGCAGCTTGGTGCTAGCCAGCAATGAGCAGTTCTTC.

The chain carries TRBV4-3 and TRBJ2-7; TRBD1 is a possible D gene (6 bases). This CDR3 region has 15 residues. The V end was cut by 3 bases, the J end by 2 bases, with 14 bases between. CDR1 is LGHNA, CDR2 YSLEER, per germline. The CDR3 sequence is CASSQNTGSPYEQYF. In nucleotides, the CDR3 is TGCGCCAGCAGCCAGAATACAGGGTCCCCCTACGAGCAGTACTTC.

V usage is TRBV10-3 and J usage is TRBJ1-2; D might be TRBD1 (5 bases). V lost 1 base to trimming and J lost 0 bases, with 9 bases between them. The CDR3 has 15 amino acids. Per the germline V gene, CDR1 is ENHRY and CDR2 is SYGVKD. Here the CDR3 DNA reads TGTGCCATCAGTGAGTTGGGGGGTGCTAACTATGGCTACACCTTC. This gives the protein CAISELGGANYGYTF.

This clone was seen just once. The chain has TRBV18 and TRBJ2-1; 12 bases line up with TRBD2. The CDR3 has 19 amino acids. Germline CDR1 is KGHSH and CDR2 is LQKENI. V lost 3 bases and J lost 7; bases outside the gene matches: 16. The CDR3 sequence is CASSPSLTSGSPSWNEQFF. Here the CDR3 DNA reads TGTGCCAGCTCACCGTCCCTGACTAGCGGGAGCCCCAGTTGGAATGAGCAGTTCTTC. The entire variable domain, with the rest obtained from reference TRBV18 and TRBJ2-1, is as follows: NAGVMQNPRHLVRRRGQEARLRCSPMKGHSHVYWYRQLPEEGLKFMVYLQKENIIDESGMPKERFSAEFPKEGPSILRIQQVVRGDSAAYFCASSPSLTSGSPSWNEQFFGPGTRLTVL.